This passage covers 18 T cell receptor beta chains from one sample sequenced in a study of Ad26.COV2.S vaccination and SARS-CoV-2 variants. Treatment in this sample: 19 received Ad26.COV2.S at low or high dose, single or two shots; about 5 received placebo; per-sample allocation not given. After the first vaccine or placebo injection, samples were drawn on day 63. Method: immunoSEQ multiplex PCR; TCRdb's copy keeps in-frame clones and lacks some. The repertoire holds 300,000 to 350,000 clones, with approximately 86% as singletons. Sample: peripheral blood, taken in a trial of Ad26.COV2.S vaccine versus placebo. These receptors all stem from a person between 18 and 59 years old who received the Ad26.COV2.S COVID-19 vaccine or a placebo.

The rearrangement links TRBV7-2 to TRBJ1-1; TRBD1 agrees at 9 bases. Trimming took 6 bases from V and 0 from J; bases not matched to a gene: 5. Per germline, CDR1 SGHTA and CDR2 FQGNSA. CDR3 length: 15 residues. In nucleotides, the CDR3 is TGTGCCAGCAGTCCCAACAGGGGGCTGAACACTGAAGCTTTCTTT. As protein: CASSPNRGLNTEAFF.

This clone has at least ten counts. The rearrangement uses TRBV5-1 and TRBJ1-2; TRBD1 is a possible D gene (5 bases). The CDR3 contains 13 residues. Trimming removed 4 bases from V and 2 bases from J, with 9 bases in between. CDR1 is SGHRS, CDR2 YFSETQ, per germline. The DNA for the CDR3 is TGCGCCAGCAGCCCTACAGGAAACTATGGCTACACCTTC. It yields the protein CASSPTGNYGYTF.

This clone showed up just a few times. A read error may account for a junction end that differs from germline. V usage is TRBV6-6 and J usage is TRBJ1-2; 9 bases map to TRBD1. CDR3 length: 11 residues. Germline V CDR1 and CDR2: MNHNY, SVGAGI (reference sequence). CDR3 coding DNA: TGTGCCAGCAGGGTACGGGACAGGGAATTCTTC. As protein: CASRVRDREFF.

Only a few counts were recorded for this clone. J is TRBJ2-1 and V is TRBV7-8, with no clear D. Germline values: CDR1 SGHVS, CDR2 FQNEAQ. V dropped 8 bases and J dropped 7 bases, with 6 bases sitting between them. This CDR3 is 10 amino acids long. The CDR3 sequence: CASGWNEQFF. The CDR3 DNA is TGTGCCAGCGGGTGGAATGAGCAGTTCTTC.

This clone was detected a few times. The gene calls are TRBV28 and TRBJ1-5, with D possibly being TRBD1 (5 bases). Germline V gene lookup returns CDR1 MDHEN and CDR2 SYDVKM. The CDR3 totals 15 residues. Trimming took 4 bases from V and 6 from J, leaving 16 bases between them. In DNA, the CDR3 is TGTGCCAGCAGTTCCCATGGGGGGGTTGGTCAGCCCCAGCATTTT. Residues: CASSSHGGVGQPQHF.

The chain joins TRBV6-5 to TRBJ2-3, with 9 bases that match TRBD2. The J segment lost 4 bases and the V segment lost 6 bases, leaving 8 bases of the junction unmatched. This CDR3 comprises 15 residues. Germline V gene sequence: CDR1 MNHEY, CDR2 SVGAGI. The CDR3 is CASRLLSGGADTQYF. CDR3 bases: TGTGCCAGCAGACTACTTAGCGGGGGTGCAGATACGCAGTATTTT.

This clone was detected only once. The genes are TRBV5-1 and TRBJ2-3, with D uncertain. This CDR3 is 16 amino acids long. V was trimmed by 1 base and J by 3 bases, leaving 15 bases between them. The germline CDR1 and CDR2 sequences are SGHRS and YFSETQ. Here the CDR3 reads CASSLLGLSSTDTQYF. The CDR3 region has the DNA TGCGCCAGCAGCTTGTTGGGTTTGAGTTCGACAGATACGCAGTATTTT.

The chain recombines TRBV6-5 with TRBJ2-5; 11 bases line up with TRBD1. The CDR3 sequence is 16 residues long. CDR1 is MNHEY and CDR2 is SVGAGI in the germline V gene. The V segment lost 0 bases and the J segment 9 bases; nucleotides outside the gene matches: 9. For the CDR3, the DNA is TGTGCCAGCAGTTACTCCGGGACAGGGGGGCGGCCGGCCCAGTACTTC. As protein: CASSYSGTGGRPAQYF.

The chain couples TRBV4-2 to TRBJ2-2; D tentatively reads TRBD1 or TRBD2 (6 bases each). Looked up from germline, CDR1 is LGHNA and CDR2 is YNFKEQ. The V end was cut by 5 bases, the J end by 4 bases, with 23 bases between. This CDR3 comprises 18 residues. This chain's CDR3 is CASSSDQRRGVSTGELFF. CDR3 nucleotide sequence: TGTGCCAGCAGCTCGGATCAAAGGAGGGGGGTCTCCACCGGGGAGCTGTTTTTT.

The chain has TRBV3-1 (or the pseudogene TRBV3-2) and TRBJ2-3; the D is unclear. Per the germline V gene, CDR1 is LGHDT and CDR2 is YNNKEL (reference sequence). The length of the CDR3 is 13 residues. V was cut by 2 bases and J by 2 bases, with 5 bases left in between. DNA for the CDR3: TGTGCCAGCAGCCAACTTTTCACAGATACGCAGTATTTT. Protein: CASSQLFTDTQYF.

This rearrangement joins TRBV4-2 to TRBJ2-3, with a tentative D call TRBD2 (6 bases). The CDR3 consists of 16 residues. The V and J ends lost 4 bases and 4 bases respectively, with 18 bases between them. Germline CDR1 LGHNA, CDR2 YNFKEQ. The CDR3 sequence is CASSRGEPRASDTQYF. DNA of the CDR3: TGTGCCAGCAGCCGGGGGGAACCGCGGGCTTCAGATACGCAGTATTTT.

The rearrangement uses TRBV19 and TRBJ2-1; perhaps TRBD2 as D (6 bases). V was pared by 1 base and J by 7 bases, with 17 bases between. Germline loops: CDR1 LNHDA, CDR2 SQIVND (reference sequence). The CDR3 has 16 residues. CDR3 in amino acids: CASSIGSGPRGNEQFF. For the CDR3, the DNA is TGTGCCAGTAGTATAGGATCGGGTCCCCGGGGGAATGAGCAGTTCTTC.

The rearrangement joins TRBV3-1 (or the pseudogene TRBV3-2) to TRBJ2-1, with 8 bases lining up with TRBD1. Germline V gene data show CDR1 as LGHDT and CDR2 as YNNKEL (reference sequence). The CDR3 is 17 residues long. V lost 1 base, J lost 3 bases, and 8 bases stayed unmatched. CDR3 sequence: CASSQARTGIFYNEQFF. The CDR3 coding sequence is TGTGCCAGCAGCCAAGCGAGGACAGGGATATTCTACAATGAGCAGTTCTTC.

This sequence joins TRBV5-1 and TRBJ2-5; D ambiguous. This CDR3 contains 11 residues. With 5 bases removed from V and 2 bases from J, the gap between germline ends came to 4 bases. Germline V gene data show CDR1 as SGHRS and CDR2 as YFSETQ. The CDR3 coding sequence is TGCGCCAGCAGACATCAAGAGACCCAGTACTTC. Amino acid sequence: CASRHQETQYF.

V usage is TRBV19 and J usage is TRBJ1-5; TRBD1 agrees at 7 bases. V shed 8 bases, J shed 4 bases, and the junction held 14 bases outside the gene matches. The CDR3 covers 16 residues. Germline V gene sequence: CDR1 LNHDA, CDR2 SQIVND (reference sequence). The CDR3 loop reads CASGDRLTLDNQPQHF. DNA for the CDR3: TGTGCCAGTGGGGACAGACTTACCTTAGATAATCAGCCCCAGCATTTT.

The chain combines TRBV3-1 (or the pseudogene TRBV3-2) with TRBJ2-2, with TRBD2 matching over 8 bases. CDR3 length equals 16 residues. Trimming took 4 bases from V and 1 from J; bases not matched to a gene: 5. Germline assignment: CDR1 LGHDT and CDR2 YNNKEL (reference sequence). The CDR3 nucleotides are TGTGCCAGCAGCCCCTTCCTAGCGGGGAACACCGGGGAGCTGTTTTTT. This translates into CASSPFLAGNTGELFF.

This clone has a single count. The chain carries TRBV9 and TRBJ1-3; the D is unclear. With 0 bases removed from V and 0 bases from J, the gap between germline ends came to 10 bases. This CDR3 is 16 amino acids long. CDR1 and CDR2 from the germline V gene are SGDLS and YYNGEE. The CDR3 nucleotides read TGTGCCAGCAGCGTAGGGAGGACCCACTCTGGAAACACCATATATTTT. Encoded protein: CASSVGRTHSGNTIYF.

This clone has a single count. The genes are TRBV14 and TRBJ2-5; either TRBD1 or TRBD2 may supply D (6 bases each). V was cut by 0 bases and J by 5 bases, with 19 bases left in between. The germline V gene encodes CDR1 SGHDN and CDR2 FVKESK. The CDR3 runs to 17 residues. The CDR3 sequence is CASSQEAVWGARETQYF. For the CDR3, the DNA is TGTGCCAGCAGCCAAGAGGCGGTCTGGGGGGCCCGGGAGACCCAGTACTTC. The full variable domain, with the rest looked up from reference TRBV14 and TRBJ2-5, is EAGVTQFPSHSVIEKGQTVTLRCDPISGHDNLYWYRRVMGKEIKFLLHFVKESKQDESGMPNNRFLAERTGGTYSTLKVQPAELEDSGVYFCASSQEAVWGARETQYFGPGTRLLVL.